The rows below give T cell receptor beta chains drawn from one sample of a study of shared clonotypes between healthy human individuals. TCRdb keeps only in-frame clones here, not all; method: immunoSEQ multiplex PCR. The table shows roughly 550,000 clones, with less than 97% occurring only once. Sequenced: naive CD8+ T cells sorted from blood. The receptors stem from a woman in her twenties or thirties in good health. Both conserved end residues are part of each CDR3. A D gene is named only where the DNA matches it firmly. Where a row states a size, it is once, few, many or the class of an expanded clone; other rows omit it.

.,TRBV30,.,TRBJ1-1,CAWTHRVASEAFF,TGTGCCTGGACCCACAGGGTGGCATCTGAAGCTTTCTTT
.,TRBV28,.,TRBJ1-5,CASSLLGTYSNQPQHF,TGTGCCAGCAGTTTACTTGGCACCTATAGCAATCAGCCCCAGCATTTT
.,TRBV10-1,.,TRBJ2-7,CATSDSSYEQYF,TGCGCCACCTCCGATTCCTCCTACGAGCAGTACTTC
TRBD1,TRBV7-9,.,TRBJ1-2,CASSLGRQGWGYTF,TGTGCCAGCAGCTTAGGTCGACAGGGTTGGGGCTACACCTTC
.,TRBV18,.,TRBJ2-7,CASSPDRQDSYEQYF,TGTGCCAGCTCACCAGACAGACAGGATTCCTACGAGCAGTACTTC
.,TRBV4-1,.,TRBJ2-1,CASSPRDPYNEQFF,TGCGCCAGCAGCCCCCGAGATCCCTACAATGAGCAGTTCTTC
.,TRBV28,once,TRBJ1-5,CASSLYSGSFGDQPQHF,TGTGCCAGCAGTTTATATTCGGGCAGCTTCGGGGATCAGCCCCAGCATTTT
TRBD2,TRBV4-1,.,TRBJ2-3,CASSLTSGTTDTQYF,TGCGCCAGCAGCTTAACTAGCGGGACGACAGATACGCAGTATTTT
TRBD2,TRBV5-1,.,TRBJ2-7,CASSLDASGLTSSYEQYF,TGCGCCAGCAGCTTGGATGCTAGCGGTCTTACCTCCTCCTACGAGCAGTACTTC
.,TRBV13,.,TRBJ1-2,CASSLVGTLGYTF,TGTGCCAGCAGCTTAGTCGGGACCCTAGGCTACACCTTC
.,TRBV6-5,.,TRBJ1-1,CASSRLPRADAEAFF,TGTGCCAGCAGTCGATTACCCCGAGCCGACGCTGAAGCTTTCTTT
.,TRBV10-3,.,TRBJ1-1,CAISETTGPPEAFF,TGTGCCATCAGCGAGACGACGGGGCCGCCGGAAGCTTTCTTT
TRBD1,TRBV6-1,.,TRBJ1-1,CATPRGQRNTEAFF,TGTGCCACCCCTCGGGGACAGAGAAACACTGAAGCTTTCTTT